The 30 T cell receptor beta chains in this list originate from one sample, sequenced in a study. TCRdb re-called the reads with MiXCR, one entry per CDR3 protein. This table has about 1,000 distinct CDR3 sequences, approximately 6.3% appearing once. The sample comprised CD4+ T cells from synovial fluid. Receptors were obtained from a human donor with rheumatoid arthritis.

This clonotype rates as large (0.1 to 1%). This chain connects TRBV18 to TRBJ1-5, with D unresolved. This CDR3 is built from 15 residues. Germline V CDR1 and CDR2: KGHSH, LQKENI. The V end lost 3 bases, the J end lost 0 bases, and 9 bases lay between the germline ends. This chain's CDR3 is CASSPTPDSNQPQHF. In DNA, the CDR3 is TGTGCCAGCTCACCGACTCCCGATAGCAATCAGCCCCAGCATTTT.

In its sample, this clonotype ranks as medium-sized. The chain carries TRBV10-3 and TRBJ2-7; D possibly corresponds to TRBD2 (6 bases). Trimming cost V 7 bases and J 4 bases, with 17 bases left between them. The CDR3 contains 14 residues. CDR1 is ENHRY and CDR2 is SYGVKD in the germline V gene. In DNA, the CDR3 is TGTGCCATCAAGGCCGCGGCAGGACTATACGAGCAGTACTTC. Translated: CAIKAAAGLYEQYF.

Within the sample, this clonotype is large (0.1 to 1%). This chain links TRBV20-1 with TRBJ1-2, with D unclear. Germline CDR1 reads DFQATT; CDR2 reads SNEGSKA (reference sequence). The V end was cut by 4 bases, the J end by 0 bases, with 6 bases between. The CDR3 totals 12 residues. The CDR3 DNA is TGCAGTGCTACCAAAACTAACTATGGCTACACCTTC. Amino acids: CSATKTNYGYTF.

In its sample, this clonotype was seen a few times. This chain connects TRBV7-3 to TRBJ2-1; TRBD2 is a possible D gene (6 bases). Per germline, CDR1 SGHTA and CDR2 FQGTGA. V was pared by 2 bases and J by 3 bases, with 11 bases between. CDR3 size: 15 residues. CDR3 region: CASSLPAGNYNEQFF. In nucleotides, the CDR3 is TGTGCCAGCAGCTTACCGGCGGGAAACTACAATGAGCAGTTCTTC.

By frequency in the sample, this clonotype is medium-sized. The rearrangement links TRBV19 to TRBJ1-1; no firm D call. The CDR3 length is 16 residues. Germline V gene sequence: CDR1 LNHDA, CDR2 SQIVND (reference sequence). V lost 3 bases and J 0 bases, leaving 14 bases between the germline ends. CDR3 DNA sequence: TGTGCCAGTAGTATTGGATGGGCAGAGGTGAACACTGAAGCTTTCTTT. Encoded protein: CASSIGWAEVNTEAFF.

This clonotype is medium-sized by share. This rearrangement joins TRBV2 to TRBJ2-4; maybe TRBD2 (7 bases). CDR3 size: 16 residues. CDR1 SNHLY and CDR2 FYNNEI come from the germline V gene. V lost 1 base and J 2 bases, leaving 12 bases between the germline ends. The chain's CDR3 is CASSEDRGAPKNIQYF. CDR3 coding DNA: TGTGCCAGCAGTGAAGATCGGGGGGCCCCCAAAAACATTCAGTACTTC.

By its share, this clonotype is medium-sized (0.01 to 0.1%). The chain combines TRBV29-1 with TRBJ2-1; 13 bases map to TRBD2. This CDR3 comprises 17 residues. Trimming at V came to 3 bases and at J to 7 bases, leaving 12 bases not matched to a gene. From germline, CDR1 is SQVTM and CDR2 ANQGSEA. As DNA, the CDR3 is TGCAGCGTTGACCCCTCAGGACTAGCGGGAGACGGAAATGAGCAGTTCTTC. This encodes CSVDPSGLAGDGNEQFF.

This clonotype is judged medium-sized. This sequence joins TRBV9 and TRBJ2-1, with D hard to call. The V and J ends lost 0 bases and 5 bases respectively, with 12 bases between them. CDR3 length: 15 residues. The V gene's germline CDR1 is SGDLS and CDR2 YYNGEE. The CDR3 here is CASSVVAQNNNEQFF. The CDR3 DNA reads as TGTGCCAGCAGCGTAGTAGCACAGAATAACAATGAGCAGTTCTTC.

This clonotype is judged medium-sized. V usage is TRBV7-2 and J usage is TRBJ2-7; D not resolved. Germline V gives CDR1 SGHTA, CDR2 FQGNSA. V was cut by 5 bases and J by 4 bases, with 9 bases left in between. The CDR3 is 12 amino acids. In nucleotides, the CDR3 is TGTGCCAGCAGCCTTAGTAATTACGAGCAGTACTTC. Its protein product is CASSLSNYEQYF.

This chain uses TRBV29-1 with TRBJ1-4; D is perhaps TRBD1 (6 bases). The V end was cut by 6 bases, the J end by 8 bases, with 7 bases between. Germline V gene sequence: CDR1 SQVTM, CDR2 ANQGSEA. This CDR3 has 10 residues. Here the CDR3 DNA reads TGCAGCGTGAGGGGGGAAAAACTGTTTTTT. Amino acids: CSVRGEKLFF.

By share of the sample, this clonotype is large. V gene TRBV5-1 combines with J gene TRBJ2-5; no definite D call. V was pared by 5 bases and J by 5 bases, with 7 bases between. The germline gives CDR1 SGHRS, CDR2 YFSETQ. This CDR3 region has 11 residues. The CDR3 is CASREMETQYF. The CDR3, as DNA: TGCGCCAGCAGAGAAATGGAGACCCAGTACTTC.

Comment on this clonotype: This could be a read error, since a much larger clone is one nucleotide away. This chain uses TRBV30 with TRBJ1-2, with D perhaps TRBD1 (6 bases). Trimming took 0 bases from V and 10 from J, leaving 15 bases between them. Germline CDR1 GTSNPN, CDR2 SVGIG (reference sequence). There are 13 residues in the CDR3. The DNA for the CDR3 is TGTGCCTGGAGTGTAGAGGGGACAATACCCTACACCTTC. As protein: CAWSVEGTIPYTF.

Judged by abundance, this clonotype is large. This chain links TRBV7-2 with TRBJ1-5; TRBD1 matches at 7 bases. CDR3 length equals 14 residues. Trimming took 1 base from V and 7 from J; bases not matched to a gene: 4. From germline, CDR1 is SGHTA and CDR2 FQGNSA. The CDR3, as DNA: TGTGCCAGCAGCTTAGGGGACAGTGGACAGCCCCAGCATTTT. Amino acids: CASSLGDSGQPQHF.

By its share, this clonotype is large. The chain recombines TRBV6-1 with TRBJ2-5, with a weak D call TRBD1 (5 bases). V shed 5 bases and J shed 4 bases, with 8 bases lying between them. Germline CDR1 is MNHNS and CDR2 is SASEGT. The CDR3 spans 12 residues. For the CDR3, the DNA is TGTGCCAGCAGTAACCAGGGAGAGACCCAGTACTTC. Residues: CASSNQGETQYF.

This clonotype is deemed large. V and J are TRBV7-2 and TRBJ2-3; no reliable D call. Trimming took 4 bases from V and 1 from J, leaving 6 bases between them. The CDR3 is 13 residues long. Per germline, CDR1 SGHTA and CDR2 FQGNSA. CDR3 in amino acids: CASSSTGTDTQYF. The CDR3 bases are TGTGCCAGCAGCTCTACAGGCACAGATACGCAGTATTTT. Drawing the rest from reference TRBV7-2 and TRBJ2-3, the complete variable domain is GAGVSQSPSNKVTEKGKDVELRCDPISGHTALYWYRQSLGQGLEFLIYFQGNSAPDKSGLPSDRFSAERTGGSVSTLTIQRTQQEDSAVYLCASSSTGTDTQYFGPGTRLTVL.

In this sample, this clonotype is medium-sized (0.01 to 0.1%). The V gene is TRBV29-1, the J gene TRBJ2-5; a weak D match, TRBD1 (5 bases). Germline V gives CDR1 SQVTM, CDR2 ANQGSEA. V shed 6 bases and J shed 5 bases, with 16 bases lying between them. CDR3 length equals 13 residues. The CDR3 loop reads CSVSRDSWETQYF. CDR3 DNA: TGCAGCGTCTCCAGGGATTCGTGGGAGACCCAGTACTTC.

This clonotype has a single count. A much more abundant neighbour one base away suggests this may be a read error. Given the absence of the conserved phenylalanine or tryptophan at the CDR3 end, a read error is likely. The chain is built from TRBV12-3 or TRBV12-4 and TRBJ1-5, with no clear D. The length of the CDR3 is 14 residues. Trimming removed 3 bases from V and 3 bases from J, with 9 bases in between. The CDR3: CASSLGGHNQPQHY. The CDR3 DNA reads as TGTGCCAGCAGTTTGGGCGGCCACAATCAGCCCCAGCATTAT.

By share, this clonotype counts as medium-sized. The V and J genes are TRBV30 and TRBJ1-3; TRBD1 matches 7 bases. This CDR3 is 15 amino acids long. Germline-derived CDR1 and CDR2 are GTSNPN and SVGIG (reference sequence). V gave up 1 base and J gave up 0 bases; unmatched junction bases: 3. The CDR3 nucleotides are TGTGCCTGGAGTGCAGGGGGTGCCTCTGGAAACACCATATATTTT. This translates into CAWSAGGASGNTIYF.

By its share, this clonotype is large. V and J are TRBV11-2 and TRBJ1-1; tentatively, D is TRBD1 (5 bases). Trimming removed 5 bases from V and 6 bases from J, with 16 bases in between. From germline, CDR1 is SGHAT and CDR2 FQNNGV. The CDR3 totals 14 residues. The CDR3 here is CASSLGTDVAEAFF. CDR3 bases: TGTGCCAGCAGCCTGGGGACGGACGTGGCTGAAGCTTTCTTT.

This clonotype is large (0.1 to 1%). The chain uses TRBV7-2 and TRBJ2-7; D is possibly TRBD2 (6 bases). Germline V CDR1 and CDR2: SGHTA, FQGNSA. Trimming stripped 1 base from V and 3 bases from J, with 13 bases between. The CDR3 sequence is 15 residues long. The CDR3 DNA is TGTGCCAGCAGCTTAGGACCGGGAGAGCACTACGAGCAGTACTTC. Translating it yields CASSLGPGEHYEQYF.

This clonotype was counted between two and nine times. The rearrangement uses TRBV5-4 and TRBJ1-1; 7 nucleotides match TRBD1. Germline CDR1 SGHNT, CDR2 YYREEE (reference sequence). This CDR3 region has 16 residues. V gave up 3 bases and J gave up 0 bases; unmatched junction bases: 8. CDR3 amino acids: CASSSNRGGMNTEAFF. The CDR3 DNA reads TGTGCCAGCAGCTCAAACAGGGGCGGGATGAACACTGAAGCTTTCTTT.

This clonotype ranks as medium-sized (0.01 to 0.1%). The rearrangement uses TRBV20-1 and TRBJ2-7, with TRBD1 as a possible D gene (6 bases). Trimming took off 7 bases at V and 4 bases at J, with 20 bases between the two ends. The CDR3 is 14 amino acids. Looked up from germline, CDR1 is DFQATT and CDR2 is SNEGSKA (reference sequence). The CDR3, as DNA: TGCAGTGGCACAAAAGGGGGAAGGGGTTACGAGCAGTACTTC. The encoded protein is CSGTKGGRGYEQYF.

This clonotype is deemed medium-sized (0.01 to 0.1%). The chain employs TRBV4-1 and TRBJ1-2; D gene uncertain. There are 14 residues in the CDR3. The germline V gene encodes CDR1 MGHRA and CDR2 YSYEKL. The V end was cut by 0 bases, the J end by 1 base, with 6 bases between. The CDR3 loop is CASSQDRDNYGYTF. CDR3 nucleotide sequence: TGCGCCAGCAGCCAAGATAGGGATAACTATGGCTACACCTTC.

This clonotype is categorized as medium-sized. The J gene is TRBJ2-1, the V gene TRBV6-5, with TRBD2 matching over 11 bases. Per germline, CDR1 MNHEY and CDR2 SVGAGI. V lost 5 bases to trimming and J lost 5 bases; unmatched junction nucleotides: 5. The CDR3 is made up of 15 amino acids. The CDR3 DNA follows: TGTGCCAGCAGTGCCGAGACTAGCGGGAACAATGAGCAGTTCTTC. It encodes CASSAETSGNNEQFF.

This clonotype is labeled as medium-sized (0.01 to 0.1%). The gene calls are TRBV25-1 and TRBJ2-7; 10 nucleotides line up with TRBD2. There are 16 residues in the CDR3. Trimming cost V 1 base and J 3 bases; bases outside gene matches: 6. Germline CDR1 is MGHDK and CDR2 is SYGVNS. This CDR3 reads CASSEFRLAGYYEQYF. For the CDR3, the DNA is TGTGCCAGCAGTGAATTCCGACTAGCGGGTTACTACGAGCAGTACTTC.

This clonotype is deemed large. The DNA of the CDR3 is TGTGCCAGCGGCCTTATGAGGACTGAAGCTTTCTTT. Amino acid sequence: CASGLMRTEAFF. The gene calls are TRBV2 and TRBJ1-1; D gene ambiguous. Deletions cut 8 bases from V and 5 bases from J, with 12 bases between. The germline CDR1 and CDR2 sequences are SNHLY and FYNNEI. The CDR3 is 12 amino acids.

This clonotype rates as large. CDR3 sequence: CASSLQGLLNNEQFF. CDR3 DNA: TGTGCCAGCAGCTTACAGGGACTACTAAACAATGAGCAGTTCTTC. J is TRBJ2-1 and V is TRBV7-2, with TRBD2 matching over 7 bases. V shed 2 bases and J 5 bases; nucleotides not matched to a gene: 6. Germline CDR1 reads SGHTA; CDR2 reads FQGNSA. The CDR3 loop spans 15 amino acids.

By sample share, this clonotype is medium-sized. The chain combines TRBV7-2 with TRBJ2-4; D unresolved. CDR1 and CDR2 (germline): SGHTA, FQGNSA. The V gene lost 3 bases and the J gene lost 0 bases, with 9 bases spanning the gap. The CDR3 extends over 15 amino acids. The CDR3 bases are TGTGCCAGCAGCTTGATATTACTAGCCAAAAACATTCAGTACTTC. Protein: CASSLILLAKNIQYF.

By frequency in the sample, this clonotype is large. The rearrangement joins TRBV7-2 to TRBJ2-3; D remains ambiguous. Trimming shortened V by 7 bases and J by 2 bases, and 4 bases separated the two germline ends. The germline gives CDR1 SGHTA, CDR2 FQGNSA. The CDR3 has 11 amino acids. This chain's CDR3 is CASTLTDTQYF. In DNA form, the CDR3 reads TGTGCCAGCACCCTCACAGATACGCAGTATTTT.

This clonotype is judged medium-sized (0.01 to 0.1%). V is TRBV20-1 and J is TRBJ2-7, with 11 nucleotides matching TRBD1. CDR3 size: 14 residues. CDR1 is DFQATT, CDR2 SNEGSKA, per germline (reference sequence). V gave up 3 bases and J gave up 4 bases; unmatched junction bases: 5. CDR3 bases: TGCAGTGCTAGTAGCGGGACAGGGGGGTACGAGCAGTACTTC. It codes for CSASSGTGGYEQYF.